Listed here is a single T cell receptor beta chain. Its specificity is unknown. Clones were read by immunoSEQ multiplex PCR, and TCRdb kept only the in-frame ones, dropping some. The data contain some 120,000 clones, around 88% of them singletons. The CDR3 is 12 residues long. Trimming removed 2 bases at V and 5 bases at J, with 4 bases between. This record comes from a study of T cell responses to AZD1222 COVID-19 vaccine. Study information: Samples with a second dose at about 4 or about 12 weeks were pooled together. Whole-study results and caveats: Donors in the cohort were predominantly white British and more often female, and clonal diversity was possibly underestimated. Only six individuals given AZD1222 were seropositive at baseline.

The specimen was peripheral blood, collected on day 0 of AZD1222 vaccination. J is TRBJ1-5 and V is TRBV12-3 or TRBV12-4; no firm D call. The origin of this receptor is an adult in good health. The CDR3 is CASSLLDQPQHF. The CDR3 DNA reads TGTGCCAGCAGTTTACTAGATCAGCCCCAGCATTTT.